This T cell receptor beta chain was sequenced in a study of T cell changes during pregnancy in multiple sclerosis. TCRdb's table, derived via immunoSEQ multiplex PCR, lists solely in-frame clones and lacks some. The table includes some 37,000 clones, approximately 90% detected once. Per germline, CDR1 SGHDT and CDR2 YYEEEE. This CDR3 comprises 13 residues. The V gene lost 4 bases and the J gene lost 4 bases, with 12 bases spanning the gap. The V gene is TRBV5-6, the J gene TRBJ2-7; D is perhaps TRBD1 (6 bases). This clonotype was obtained from a female donor with multiple sclerosis, enrolled in a pregnancy study. The sequencing used CD4+ T cells from peripheral blood mononuclear cells, collected in the first trimester of pregnancy. CDR3 in amino acids: CASSNIGQYEQYF. CDR3 DNA sequence: TGTGCCAGCAGCAACATAGGACAGTACGAGCAGTACTTC.